Listed below are T cell receptor beta chains from one sample, sequenced in a study of blood T cell repertoires in COVID-19. Measured with immunoSEQ multiplex PCR; TCRdb has only the in-frame clones, and not every one. This table holds approximately 160,000 clones, approximately 78% found once. Sequenced input: peripheral blood. These receptors were obtained from a human donor in a cohort sampled during active COVID-19. Both conserved end residues are part of each CDR3. The D gene is left open where the match is weak. Size values are once, few and many counts, or a class for expanded clones, and some rows have none.

CDR3 DNA: TGCGCCAGCAGCCCCTATGGGGGGGGGCGTCTTGAGACCCAGTACTTC; CDR3 protein: CASSPYGGGRLETQYF; D gene: -; J gene: TRBJ2-5; clone size: once; V gene: TRBV4-3
CDR3 DNA: TGCGCCAGCAGCGCCCCAGACAGCTCTGGGGCCAACGTCCTGACTTTC; CDR3 protein: CASSAPDSSGANVLTF; D gene: -; J gene: TRBJ2-6; clone size: -; V gene: TRBV5-1
CDR3 DNA: TGCGCCAGCAGTGAGTCGGGGCTAGCGGTTCTCACAGATACGCAGTATTTT; CDR3 protein: CASSESGLAVLTDTQYF; D gene: TRBD2; J gene: TRBJ2-3; clone size: few; V gene: TRBV10-1
CDR3 DNA: TGTGCCAGCAGCTCGGGGGACGGCTATACGCAGTATTTT; CDR3 protein: CASSSGDGYTQYF; D gene: -; J gene: TRBJ2-3; clone size: -; V gene: TRBV7-9
CDR3 DNA: TGTGCCAGCAGTCTGACGGGAGAGACCCAGTACTTC; CDR3 protein: CASSLTGETQYF; D gene: -; J gene: TRBJ2-5; clone size: -; V gene: TRBV12-3/TRBV12-4
CDR3 DNA: TGTGCCAGCGAACTAGCGGATAACACCGGGGAGCTGTTTTTT; CDR3 protein: CASELADNTGELFF; D gene: TRBD2; J gene: TRBJ2-2; clone size: -; V gene: TRBV9
CDR3 DNA: TGTGCCAGCAGTTACTCGTTGGCAGGGCCCCCCGAGCAGTACTTC; CDR3 protein: CASSYSLAGPPEQYF; D gene: -; J gene: TRBJ2-7; clone size: -; V gene: TRBV6-2/TRBV6-3
CDR3 DNA: TGTGCCAGCACGCAGACGGGGAACAGGGGGAATGGCTACACCTTC; CDR3 protein: CASTQTGNRGNGYTF; D gene: TRBD1; J gene: TRBJ1-2; clone size: -; V gene: TRBV28
CDR3 DNA: TGTGCCAGCAGCCAAGAGGCGGGGACCCAGTACTTC; CDR3 protein: CASSQEAGTQYF; D gene: -; J gene: TRBJ2-5; clone size: -; V gene: TRBV3-1/TRBV3-2
CDR3 DNA: TGTGCCAGTGGAAGGGCGGGGAGAGAAGCTTTCTTT; CDR3 protein: CASGRAGREAFF; D gene: -; J gene: TRBJ1-1; clone size: -; V gene: TRBV19
CDR3 DNA: TGTGCCAGCAGTTCTTCAGGGGGGAGATATGGCTACACCTTC; CDR3 protein: CASSSSGGRYGYTF; D gene: TRBD1; J gene: TRBJ1-2; clone size: -; V gene: TRBV27
CDR3 DNA: TGTGCCAGCAGCCAACTAGCGGGAGCTTCAGATACGCAGTATTTT; CDR3 protein: CASSQLAGASDTQYF; D gene: TRBD2; J gene: TRBJ2-3; clone size: -; V gene: TRBV27
CDR3 DNA: TGCGCCAGCAGCCAAGATCGGAGTGGACAGGGGGCCCACGAGCAGTACTTC; CDR3 protein: CASSQDRSGQGAHEQYF; D gene: TRBD1; J gene: TRBJ2-7; clone size: -; V gene: TRBV4-1
CDR3 DNA: TGTGCCAGCAGGGGGACAGGGATCGGCTATGGCTACACCTTC; CDR3 protein: CASRGTGIGYGYTF; D gene: TRBD1; J gene: TRBJ1-2; clone size: -; V gene: TRBV2
CDR3 DNA: TGTGCCAGCAGCCAGGGGACTAGCGGGAGGGCCGTGGTAGCCAATGAGCAGTTCTTC; CDR3 protein: CASSQGTSGRAVVANEQFF; D gene: TRBD2; J gene: TRBJ2-1; clone size: -; V gene: TRBV3-1/TRBV3-2
CDR3 DNA: TGTGCCAGCAGCAATAGCGGGGTGCCCAATGAGCAGTTCTTC; CDR3 protein: CASSNSGVPNEQFF; D gene: TRBD2; J gene: TRBJ2-1; clone size: -; V gene: TRBV3-1/TRBV3-2
CDR3 DNA: TGTGCCAGCAGTTACTCCGGCGACAGGGCTTATTTGAACACTGAAGCTTTCTTT; CDR3 protein: CASSYSGDRAYLNTEAFF; D gene: TRBD1; J gene: TRBJ1-1; clone size: -; V gene: TRBV6-2/TRBV6-3
CDR3 DNA: TGTGCCACCAGTGACACGGGACTATTACAAGAGACCCAGTACTTC; CDR3 protein: CATSDTGLLQETQYF; D gene: TRBD2; J gene: TRBJ2-5; clone size: few; V gene: TRBV24-1
CDR3 DNA: TGTGCCAGCAGCTTGTCAATTTGGGGACAGACAGATACGCAGTATTTT; CDR3 protein: CASSLSIWGQTDTQYF; D gene: TRBD1; J gene: TRBJ2-3; clone size: -; V gene: TRBV5-4
CDR3 DNA: TGCGCCAGCAGCCAAGACAGGGGACCTATTAGCTCCTACAATGAGCAGTTCTTC; CDR3 protein: CASSQDRGPISSYNEQFF; D gene: -; J gene: TRBJ2-1; clone size: -; V gene: TRBV4-3
CDR3 DNA: TGTGCCAGCACAATATCTAGCGGGAGGGCCAATGAGCAGTTCTTC; CDR3 protein: CASTISSGRANEQFF; D gene: TRBD2; J gene: TRBJ2-1; clone size: -; V gene: TRBV6-5